This T cell receptor beta chain was documented in a study of T cell repertoires in cytomegalovirus infection. In regard to this clonotype: The antigen is unknown.

Each CDR3 protein gets one entry after TCRdb re-called the reads with MiXCR. The sample lists around 800,000 distinct CDR3 sequences, 30% to 35% seen once, with around an eighth in the top ten. Germline CDR1 reads MDHEN; CDR2 reads SYDVKM. This CDR3 contains 13 residues. V was clipped by 2 bases and J by 6 bases, with 10 bases between them. The specimen comprised cultured CD8+ T cells from PBMCs, sampled from culture after CMV antigen stimulation. The TCR comes from a human donor in good health (CMV status not recorded). Some clones in this sample may be carry-over from other donors' samples. The V and J genes are TRBV28 and TRBJ1-1; no definite D call. The DNA of the CDR3 is TGTGCCAGCAGTTTAGGTGCAGCCCCTGAAGCTTTCTTT. It encodes CASSLGAAPEAFF.